Sequencing of this T cell receptor beta chain was carried out in a study of vaccination effects on CD4 cells after COVID-19. The wider study: Expansion with viral peptide pools was applied to antigen-specific CD4+ T cells by the ViraFEST assay prior to sequencing.

This clone was counted a few times. Its target is not known. Subsequent to a culture period of 10 to 11 days, CD4+ T cells were isolated. Each participant was given two doses of one vaccine (BNT162b2 or mRNA-1273). Clones were read by immunoSEQ multiplex PCR, and TCRdb kept only the in-frame ones, dropping some. The table includes 40,000 or so clones, 65% to 80% detected once. This CDR3 comprises 14 residues. V lost 7 bases and J 0 bases, leaving 10 bases between the germline ends. Germline V gene lookup returns CDR1 MNHEY and CDR2 SVGAGI. The clonotype originates from a human donor who received a COVID-19 vaccine. This rearrangement joins TRBV6-5 to TRBJ1-5; no definite D call. The sample consisted of CD4+ T cells from PBMCs cultured without peptide, taken after COVID-19 vaccination. CDR3: CASTPGYSNQPQHF. The DNA for the CDR3 is TGTGCCAGCACCCCCGGGTATAGCAATCAGCCCCAGCATTTT.